This is a list of T cell receptor beta chains from one sample in a study of regulatory T cells in long-lasting Graves disease. TCRdb reprocessed the multiplex PCR reads via MiXCR and lists one record per CDR3 protein. Here the sample spans 400,000 to 500,000 distinct CDR3 sequences, 13% to 15% being singletons. The same data also went into a second study, on T cells in Graves' hyperthyroidism and ophthalmopathy.

The material was peripheral blood mononuclear cells (PBMCs), obtained at new diagnosis, from a patient treated with antithyroid drugs. All receptors come from a woman aged 45 to 65 with Graves disease. CDR3s include the opening cysteine and the closing phenylalanine or tryptophan.

V gene: TRBV28
J gene: TRBJ2-7
CDR3 protein: CASSLAWGEQYF

V gene: TRBV28
J gene: TRBJ2-1
CDR3 protein: CASSPSDREDEQFF

V gene: TRBV19
J gene: TRBJ2-2
CDR3 protein: CASSATPEAGELFF

V gene: TRBV29-1
J gene: TRBJ1-2
CDR3 protein: CSVEELRGPNYGYTF

V gene: TRBV28
J gene: TRBJ2-1
CDR3 protein: CASNLQGVNYNEQFF

V gene: TRBV7-9
J gene: TRBJ2-1
CDR3 protein: CASSLAWTFNEQFF

V gene: TRBV24-1
J gene: TRBJ2-3
CDR3 protein: CATSDLQTGTSTDTQYF

V gene: TRBV13
J gene: TRBJ2-2
CDR3 protein: CASSYSGGRERTGELFF

V gene: TRBV2
J gene: TRBJ2-7
CDR3 protein: CASRRLDGTYEQYF

V gene: TRBV13
J gene: TRBJ2-7
CDR3 protein: CASSPVGRGREQYF

V gene: TRBV24-1
J gene: TRBJ2-2
CDR3 protein: CATRDFFTGELFF

V gene: TRBV20-1
J gene: TRBJ2-7
CDR3 protein: CSAPRSTSGSYEQYF

V gene: TRBV13
J gene: TRBJ2-5
CDR3 protein: CASSPRPSGWYQETQYF

V gene: TRBV9
J gene: TRBJ1-1
CDR3 protein: CASSDRAGVTEAFF

V gene: TRBV5-1
J gene: TRBJ2-1
CDR3 protein: CASSLGTSVNEQFF

V gene: TRBV5-1
J gene: TRBJ2-3
CDR3 protein: CASSLLGITDTQYF

V gene: TRBV5-8
J gene: TRBJ2-1
CDR3 protein: CASSLLRQGGYNEQFF

V gene: TRBV10-1
J gene: TRBJ2-1
CDR3 protein: CASSARLGSYNEQFF

V gene: TRBV5-4
J gene: TRBJ2-1
CDR3 protein: CASSLQGASYNEQFF

V gene: TRBV29-1
J gene: TRBJ2-1
CDR3 protein: CSVEVQDYQQFF

V gene: TRBV6-2/TRBV6-3
J gene: TRBJ2-1
CDR3 protein: CAGIGRGLAGLNEQFF

V gene: TRBV7-2
J gene: TRBJ2-7
CDR3 protein: CASSISDLADTYEQYF

V gene: TRBV18
J gene: TRBJ1-1
CDR3 protein: CASSNPANTEAFF

V gene: TRBV12-3/TRBV12-4
J gene: TRBJ2-1
CDR3 protein: CASRLLLGPDNEQFF

V gene: TRBV19
J gene: TRBJ2-2
CDR3 protein: CASTLRGGLAGGTGELSF

V gene: TRBV30
J gene: TRBJ2-1
CDR3 protein: CAWSVSPYNEQFF

V gene: TRBV28
J gene: TRBJ2-7
CDR3 protein: CASSLFLAGGEQYF

V gene: TRBV29-1
J gene: TRBJ2-4
CDR3 protein: CSVEEGVLPGIQYF

V gene: TRBV27
J gene: TRBJ2-2
CDR3 protein: CASSLGGSMNTGELFF

V gene: TRBV7-9
J gene: TRBJ2-3
CDR3 protein: CASVTTGASTDTQYF

V gene: TRBV3-1
J gene: TRBJ2-1
CDR3 protein: CASSPIAGGGGEQFF

V gene: TRBV24-1
J gene: TRBJ2-1
CDR3 protein: CATRGGVHNEQFF

V gene: TRBV2
J gene: TRBJ2-7
CDR3 protein: CASKSTYLYEQYF

V gene: TRBV28
J gene: TRBJ2-7
CDR3 protein: CASSSPGLAGAYEQYF

V gene: TRBV24-1
J gene: TRBJ2-5
CDR3 protein: CATSGPGIKTQYF

V gene: TRBV28
J gene: TRBJ2-3
CDR3 protein: CASSLRVAGADTQYF

V gene: TRBV20-1
J gene: TRBJ1-2
CDR3 protein: CSARGRQGSYGHTF

V gene: TRBV9
J gene: TRBJ1-6
CDR3 protein: CASSVGWRVGSPLHF

V gene: TRBV6-1
J gene: TRBJ2-3
CDR3 protein: CASSGTSGASTDTQYF

V gene: TRBV2
J gene: TRBJ1-2
CDR3 protein: CASRGTGIPNYGYTF

V gene: TRBV30
J gene: TRBJ2-2
CDR3 protein: CAWSRGAGGNTGELFF

V gene: TRBV7-9
J gene: TRBJ2-3
CDR3 protein: CASSLMGTGGTDTQYF

V gene: TRBV12-3/TRBV12-4
J gene: TRBJ2-3
CDR3 protein: CASSPTSGRTSSTDTQYF